The 27 T cell receptor beta chains reported below all come from one sample, sequenced in a study of blood T cell repertoires in COVID-19. Repertoires were generated with immunoSEQ multiplex PCR, while TCRdb's copy carries only in-frame clones and drops some. The profile shows over 200,000 clones, approximately 87% of them singletons. What was sequenced was peripheral blood. These receptors were collected from a woman between 65 and 79 years old with active or convalescent COVID-19.

The V call is TRBV3-1 (or the pseudogene TRBV3-2), the J call TRBJ1-2; no clear D gene. Germline CDR1 LGHDT, CDR2 YNNKEL (reference sequence). The V end lost 2 bases, the J end lost 0 bases, and 10 bases lay between the germline ends. This CDR3 is 15 amino acids long. The CDR3 bases are TGTGCCAGCAGCCAAACTGAGAAAGCTAACTATGGCTACACCTTC. This sequence encodes CASSQTEKANYGYTF.

The chain is built from TRBV19 and TRBJ2-3, with 10 bases that match TRBD1. Germline assignment: CDR1 LNHDA and CDR2 SQIVND (reference sequence). Trimming cost V 3 bases and J 5 bases; bases outside gene matches: 5. CDR3 size: 15 residues. The CDR3 nucleotides are TGTGCCAGTAGTATCTGGACAGGGGGAGGAGATACGCAGTATTTT. Its protein product is CASSIWTGGGDTQYF. Filled out from reference TRBV19 and TRBJ2-3, the complete variable domain reads DGGITQSPKYLFRKEGQNVTLSCEQNLNHDAMYWYRQDPGQGLRLIYYSQIVNDFQKGDIAEGYSVSREKKESFPLTVTSAQKNPTAFYLCASSIWTGGGDTQYFGPGTRLTVL.

This clone was seen once. This sequence joins TRBV11-1 and TRBJ2-3; tentative D call: TRBD2 (5 bases). The CDR3 totals 14 residues. V was clipped by 0 bases and J by 8 bases, with 12 bases between them. Germline CDR1 and CDR2: SGHAT and FQDESV (reference sequence). The CDR3 DNA follows: TGTGCCAGCAGCTTAGCGGGGAGTGTCGGTACGCAGTATTTT. Amino acids: CASSLAGSVGTQYF.

This clone was seen once. The chain has TRBV11-3 and TRBJ1-1; a possible D gene is TRBD1 (6 bases). In germline, CDR1 is SGHNT, CDR2 YENEEA. This CDR3 has 13 residues. Trimming took 8 bases from V and 1 from J, leaving 11 bases between them. The DNA for the CDR3 is TGTGCCAGCGGCGAGGGGGAGAACACTGAAGCTTTCTTT. Amino acids: CASGEGENTEAFF.

This clone was counted once. The CDR3 sequence is CATSNRGGTDTQYF. The CDR3 bases are TGTGCCACCAGTAACAGGGGAGGCACAGATACGCAGTATTTT. J is TRBJ2-3 and V is TRBV24-1; 7 positions agree with TRBD1. With V trimmed by 6 bases and J by 1 base, 3 bases remained unmatched. The CDR3 spans 14 residues. The germline CDR1 and CDR2 sequences are KGHDR and SFDVKD.

J is TRBJ2-1 and V is TRBV5-1; D is ambiguous. In germline, CDR1 is SGHRS, CDR2 YFSETQ. The CDR3 length is 13 residues. Trimming shortened V by 0 bases and J by 6 bases, and 7 bases separated the two germline ends. Here the CDR3 reads CASSLGPGNEQFF. The CDR3 coding sequence is TGCGCCAGCAGCTTGGGCCCGGGCAATGAGCAGTTCTTC.

The rearrangement joins TRBV5-1 to TRBJ2-2; D not certain. CDR1 is SGHRS, CDR2 YFSETQ, per germline. Trimming left V 2 bases short and J 2 bases short, with 7 bases between. This CDR3 spans 14 amino acids. The CDR3 sequence: CASSFPSNTGELFF. DNA of the CDR3: TGCGCCAGCAGCTTTCCGAGTAACACCGGGGAGCTGTTTTTT.

V gene TRBV19 combines with J gene TRBJ2-3; TRBD2 agrees at 11 bases. Germline trimming cut 9 bases from V and 8 bases from J; bases unmatched to any gene: 16. Per germline, CDR1 LNHDA and CDR2 SQIVND (reference sequence). CDR3 length: 16 residues. The CDR3 spells CASSPGLAGGSGTQYF. In DNA, the CDR3 is TGTGCCAGCTCCCCGGGGCTAGCGGGGGGTTCGGGTACGCAGTATTTT.

This clone was detected once. The chain combines TRBV18 with TRBJ2-7; 8 bases fit TRBD2. Trimming took 0 bases from V and 4 from J; bases not matched to a gene: 5. This CDR3 is 15 amino acids long. CDR1 and CDR2 (germline): KGHSH, LQKENI. Here the CDR3 reads CASSPPAGGGYEQYF. The CDR3 nucleotides read TGTGCCAGCTCACCACCGGCGGGAGGAGGGTACGAGCAGTACTTC.

The V gene is TRBV27, the J gene TRBJ1-6; tentative D call: TRBD1 (6 bases). Trimming took 2 bases from V and 18 from J, leaving 17 bases between them. Per the germline V gene, CDR1 is MNHEY and CDR2 is SMNVEV (reference sequence). The CDR3 has 13 residues. The CDR3 region is CASSLRGTGANHF. The CDR3 DNA sequence: TGTGCCAGCAGTTTAAGGGGGACCGGAGCCAACCACTTT.

The chain employs TRBV29-1 and TRBJ2-7, with D tentatively TRBD1 (9 bases). The germline V and J ends were trimmed by 3 bases and 9 bases, with 18 bases remaining between them. Germline V gives CDR1 SQVTM, CDR2 ANQGSEA. The CDR3 consists of 13 residues. The CDR3 loop is CSVEVSGDRVQYF. The CDR3 coding sequence is TGCAGCGTTGAGGTTAGCGGGGACAGGGTGCAGTACTTC.

V usage is TRBV10-2 and J usage is TRBJ1-1; 10 nucleotides agree with TRBD1. With V trimmed by 4 bases and J by 1 base, 3 bases remained unmatched. The CDR3 runs 15 residues. Germline CDR1 and CDR2: WSHSY and SAAADI. The CDR3: CASSGQGAQNTEAFF. DNA for the CDR3: TGCGCCAGCAGTGGACAGGGGGCGCAGAACACTGAAGCTTTCTTT.

V usage is TRBV11-2 and J usage is TRBJ2-3; D unresolved. This CDR3 is built from 12 residues. The V gene lost 2 bases and the J gene lost 6 bases, with 6 bases spanning the gap. Germline-derived CDR1 and CDR2 are SGHAT and FQNNGV. In nucleotides, the CDR3 is TGTGCCAGCAGCTTATCTCGGGATACGCAGTATTTT. Amino acids: CASSLSRDTQYF.

The chain recombines TRBV19 with TRBJ1-1; D unclear. Between the trimmed V and J ends, which lost 10 bases and 10 bases, there was a span of 19 bases. Germline CDR1 LNHDA, CDR2 SQIVND (reference sequence). CDR3 length equals 12 residues. CDR3 nucleotide sequence: TGTGCCACCTCGGACCTCTTGGCGGGAGCTTTCTTT. This gives the protein CATSDLLAGAFF. The variable domain in full, completed from reference TRBV19 and TRBJ1-1, reads DGGITQSPKYLFRKEGQNVTLSCEQNLNHDAMYWYRQDPGQGLRLIYYSQIVNDFQKGDIAEGYSVSREKKESFPLTVTSAQKNPTAFYLCATSDLLAGAFFGQGTRLTVV.

This chain uses TRBV2 with TRBJ1-4, with 9 bases identical to TRBD1. The germline V gene encodes CDR1 SNHLY and CDR2 FYNNEI. Trimming took 8 bases from V and 5 from J; bases not matched to a gene: 9. The CDR3 has 15 residues. CDR3 sequence: CASGGPGTGNEKLFF. Written as DNA, the CDR3 is TGTGCCAGCGGGGGACCCGGGACAGGGAATGAAAAACTGTTTTTT.

This clone was picked up a small number of times. The rearrangement joins TRBV20-1 to TRBJ2-5; TRBD2 agrees at 9 bases. Germline assignment: CDR1 DFQATT and CDR2 SNEGSKA (reference sequence). Trimming removed 3 bases from V and 4 bases from J; junction bases left unmatched: 6. The CDR3 contains 14 residues. Here the CDR3 DNA reads TGCAGTGCTAGTCGATTAGCGGGAGCAGAGACCCAGTACTTC. Amino acid sequence: CSASRLAGAETQYF.

The chain uses TRBV5-1 and TRBJ1-5; D unresolved. The CDR3 is made up of 13 amino acids. V gave up 3 bases and J gave up 6 bases, with 10 bases separating them. CDR1 and CDR2 (germline): SGHRS, YFSETQ. The CDR3 coding sequence is TGCGCCAGCAGCTCGGAGGGCGGTCAGCCCCAGCATTTT. Encoded protein: CASSSEGGQPQHF. Together with reference TRBV5-1 and TRBJ1-5, the CDR3 gives the full variable domain: KAGVTQTPRYLIKTRGQQVTLSCSPISGHRSVSWYQQTPGQGLQFLFEYFSETQRNKGNFPGRFSGRQFSNSRSEMNVSTLELGDSALYLCASSSEGGQPQHFGDGTRLSIL.

This clone turned up a few times. The rearrangement links TRBV5-4 to TRBJ1-1; D might be TRBD1 (5 bases). Trimming pared 5 bases from V and 3 bases from J, leaving 17 bases between. Germline-derived CDR1 and CDR2 are SGHNT and YYREEE (reference sequence). The CDR3 spans 15 residues. In nucleotides, the CDR3 is TGTGCCAGCAGACCCACTTTGGGGGGATACACTGAAGCTTTCTTT. Translated, it gives CASRPTLGGYTEAFF.

V gene TRBV4-2 combines with J gene TRBJ1-5; D not resolved. Germline V gene data show CDR1 as LGHNA and CDR2 as YNFKEQ. V was shortened by 4 bases and J by 5 bases, with 15 bases between the two germline ends. This CDR3 has 15 amino acids. Here the CDR3 reads CASSPGLGDYQPQHF. The CDR3 DNA follows: TGTGCCAGCAGCCCGGGCCTCGGGGATTATCAGCCCCAGCATTTT.

This chain joins TRBV3-1 (or the pseudogene TRBV3-2) and TRBJ1-3, with TRBD1 matching 7 bases. Trimming at V came to 4 bases and at J to 0 bases, leaving 3 bases not matched to a gene. Germline lookup yields CDR1 LGHDT and CDR2 YNNKEL (reference sequence). The CDR3 covers 15 residues. The CDR3 DNA sequence: TGTGCCAGCAGCCGACAGGGCAGCTCTGGAAACACCATATATTTT. It yields the protein CASSRQGSSGNTIYF.

The chain links TRBV5-1 to TRBJ1-4; D unclear. Germline V gives CDR1 SGHRS, CDR2 YFSETQ. The V end lost 0 bases, the J end lost 2 bases, and 8 bases lay between the germline ends. This CDR3 is built from 15 residues. Written as DNA, the CDR3 is TGCGCCAGCAGCTTGGGAGGGAGGACTAATGAAAAACTGTTTTTT. The encoded protein is CASSLGGRTNEKLFF.

The chain uses TRBV19 and TRBJ1-2, with D uncertain. Germline CDR1 reads LNHDA; CDR2 reads SQIVND (reference sequence). CDR3 length equals 12 residues. Trimming removed 6 bases at V and 5 bases at J, with 10 bases between. CDR3 residues: CASSPSGYGYTF. The DNA of the CDR3 is TGTGCCAGTAGCCCCTCGGGGTATGGCTACACCTTC.

The chain uses TRBV20-1 and TRBJ2-5; D is perhaps TRBD1 (6 bases). The CDR3 spans 14 residues. V shed 3 bases and J shed 5 bases, with 16 bases lying between them. Looked up from germline, CDR1 is DFQATT and CDR2 is SNEGSKA (reference sequence). The CDR3: CSASPPGVRETQYF. Written as DNA, the CDR3 is TGCAGTGCTAGTCCCCCAGGGGTGCGCGAGACCCAGTACTTC.

The chain recombines TRBV7-9 with TRBJ1-4; tentatively, D is TRBD1 (5 bases). The CDR3 consists of 17 residues. Trimming cost V 4 bases and J 1 base, with 16 bases left between them. CDR1 and CDR2 (germline): SEHNR, FQNEAQ (reference sequence). The CDR3 region is CASSSIRGVVTNEKLFF. CDR3 sequence (DNA): TGTGCCAGCAGCTCCATTAGGGGTGTAGTAACTAATGAAAAACTGTTTTTT.

The gene calls are TRBV10-2 and TRBJ1-6; 8 positions match TRBD1. CDR3 size: 15 residues. From germline, CDR1 is WSHSY and CDR2 SAAADI. V lost 6 bases, J lost 7 bases, and 8 bases stayed unmatched. The CDR3 here is CASRRQGNLNSPLHF. CDR3 DNA: TGCGCCAGCAGAAGACAGGGGAACCTAAATTCACCCCTCCACTTT.

The chain is built from TRBV15 and TRBJ1-1; weak D call: TRBD1 (5 bases). The CDR3 totals 16 residues. The germline gives CDR1 LNHNV, CDR2 YYDKDF (reference sequence). V dropped 1 base and J dropped 4 bases, with 16 bases sitting between them. This chain's CDR3 is CATSRGGGRLGTEAFF. CDR3 nucleotides: TGTGCCACCAGCAGAGGGGGGGGTCGGCTGGGCACTGAAGCTTTCTTT. Using reference TRBV15 and TRBJ1-1 for the parts outside the CDR3, the full variable domain is DAMVIQNPRYQVTQFGKPVTLSCSQTLNHNVMYWYQQKSSQAPKLLFHYYDKDFNNEADTPDNFQSRRPNTSFCFLDIRSPGLGDTAMYLCATSRGGGRLGTEAFFGQGTRLTVV.

V gene TRBV19 combines with J gene TRBJ1-4; D unclear. The ends were cut back, 9 bases at V and 7 bases at J, with 15 bases in the middle. The germline V gene encodes CDR1 LNHDA and CDR2 SQIVND (reference sequence). The CDR3 covers 13 residues. The CDR3 bases are TGTGCCAGCGGGGTCCCACCCGGTGAAAAACTGTTTTTT. It translates to CASGVPPGEKLFF.